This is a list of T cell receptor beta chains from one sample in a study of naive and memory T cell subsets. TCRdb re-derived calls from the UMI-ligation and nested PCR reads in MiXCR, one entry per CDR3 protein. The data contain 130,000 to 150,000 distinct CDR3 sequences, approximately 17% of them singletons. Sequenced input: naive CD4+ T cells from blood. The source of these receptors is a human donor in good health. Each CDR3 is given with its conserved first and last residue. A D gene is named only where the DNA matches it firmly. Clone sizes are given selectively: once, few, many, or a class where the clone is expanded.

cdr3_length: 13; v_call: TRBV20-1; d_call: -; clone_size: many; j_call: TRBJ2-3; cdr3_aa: CSAERTATDTQYF; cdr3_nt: TGCAGTGCCGAAAGGACAGCCACAGATACGCAGTATTTT
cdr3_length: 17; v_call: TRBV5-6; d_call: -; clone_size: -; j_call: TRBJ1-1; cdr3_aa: CASSLVPAKKMNTEAFF; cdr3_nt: TGTGCCAGCAGCTTGGTTCCGGCCAAAAAGATGAACACTGAAGCTTTCTTT
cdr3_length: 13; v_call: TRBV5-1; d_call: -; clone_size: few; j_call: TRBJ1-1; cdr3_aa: CASSLRGGAEAFF; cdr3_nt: TGCGCCAGCAGCTTGCGGGGAGGCGCTGAAGCTTTCTTT
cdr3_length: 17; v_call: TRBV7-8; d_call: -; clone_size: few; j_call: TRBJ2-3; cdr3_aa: CASSLESQRTSTDTQYF; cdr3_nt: TGTGCCAGCAGCTTAGAAAGCCAGCGGACCAGCACAGATACGCAGTATTTT
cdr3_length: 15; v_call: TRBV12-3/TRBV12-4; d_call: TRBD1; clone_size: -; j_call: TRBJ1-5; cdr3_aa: CASSFWTGSNQPQHF; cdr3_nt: TGTGCCAGCAGTTTCTGGACAGGTAGCAATCAGCCCCAGCATTTT
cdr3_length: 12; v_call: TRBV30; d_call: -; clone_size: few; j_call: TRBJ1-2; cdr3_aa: CAWSDGVYGYTF; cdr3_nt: TGTGCCTGGAGTGATGGAGTCTATGGCTACACCTTC
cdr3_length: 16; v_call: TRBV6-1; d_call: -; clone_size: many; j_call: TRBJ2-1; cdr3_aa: CASSEEGGALYNEQFF; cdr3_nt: TGTGCCAGCAGTGAAGAGGGGGGGGCCCTTTACAATGAGCAGTTCTTC
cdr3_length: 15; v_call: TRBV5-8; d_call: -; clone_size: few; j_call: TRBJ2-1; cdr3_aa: CASSLVTKPGHEQFF; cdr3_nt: TGTGCCAGCAGCTTGGTCACAAAACCGGGCCATGAGCAGTTCTTC
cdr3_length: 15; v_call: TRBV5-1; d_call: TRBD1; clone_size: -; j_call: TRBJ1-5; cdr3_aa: CASSLGDREGQPQHF; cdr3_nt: TGCGCCAGCAGCTTGGGGGACAGGGAGGGTCAGCCCCAGCATTTT
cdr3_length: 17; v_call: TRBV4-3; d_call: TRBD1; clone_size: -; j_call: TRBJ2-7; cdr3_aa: CASSQYASGTGAYEQYF; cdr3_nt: TGCGCCAGCAGCCAATACGCCTCCGGGACAGGGGCGTACGAGCAGTACTTC
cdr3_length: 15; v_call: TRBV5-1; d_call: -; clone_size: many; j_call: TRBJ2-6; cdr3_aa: CASSAQASGANVLTF; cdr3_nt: TGCGCCAGCAGCGCTCAGGCATCTGGGGCCAACGTCCTGACTTTC
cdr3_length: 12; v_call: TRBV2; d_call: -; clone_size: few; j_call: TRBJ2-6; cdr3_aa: CASRRGANVLTF; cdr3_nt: TGTGCCAGCAGGCGGGGGGCCAACGTCCTGACTTTC
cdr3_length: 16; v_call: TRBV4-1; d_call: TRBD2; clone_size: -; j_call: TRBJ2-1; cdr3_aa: CASSQGISGTYNEQFF; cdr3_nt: TGCGCCAGCAGCCAAGGGATTAGCGGGACATACAATGAGCAGTTCTTC
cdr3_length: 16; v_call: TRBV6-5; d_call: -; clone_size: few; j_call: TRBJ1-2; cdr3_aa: CASSYSLQGSVHGYTF; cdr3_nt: TGTGCCAGCAGTTACTCGCTTCAGGGTTCTGTCCATGGCTACACCTTC
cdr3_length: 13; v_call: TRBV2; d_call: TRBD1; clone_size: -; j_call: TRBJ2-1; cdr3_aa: CASGGDRGNEQFF; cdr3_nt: TGTGCCAGTGGAGGGGACAGGGGTAATGAGCAGTTCTTC
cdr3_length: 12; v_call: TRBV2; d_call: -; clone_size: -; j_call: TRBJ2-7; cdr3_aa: CASRDSAYEQYF; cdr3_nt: TGTGCCAGCAGGGACAGCGCCTACGAGCAGTACTTC
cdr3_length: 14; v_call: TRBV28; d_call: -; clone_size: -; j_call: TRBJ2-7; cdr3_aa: CASSPGGRLGGQYF; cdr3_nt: TGTGCCAGCAGTCCTGGGGGCAGACTCGGGGGGCAGTACTTC
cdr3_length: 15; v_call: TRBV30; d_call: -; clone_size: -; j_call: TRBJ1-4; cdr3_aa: CAWKARRTHNEKLFF; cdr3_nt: TGTGCCTGGAAGGCCCGACGGACGCATAATGAAAAACTGTTTTTT
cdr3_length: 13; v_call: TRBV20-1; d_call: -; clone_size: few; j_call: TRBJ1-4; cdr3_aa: CSAGQRANEKLFF; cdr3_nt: TGCAGTGCTGGACAGAGGGCTAATGAAAAACTGTTTTTT
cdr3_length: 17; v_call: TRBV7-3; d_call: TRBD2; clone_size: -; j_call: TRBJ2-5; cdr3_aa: CASSLGLAGGPGETQYF; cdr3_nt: TGTGCCAGCAGCTTAGGGTTAGCGGGAGGGCCGGGGGAGACCCAGTACTTC
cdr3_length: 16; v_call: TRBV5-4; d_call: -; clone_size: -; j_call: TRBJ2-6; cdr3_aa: CASSLGAGGGANVLTF; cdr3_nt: TGTGCCAGCAGCTTGGGGGCAGGTGGTGGGGCCAACGTCCTGACTTTC
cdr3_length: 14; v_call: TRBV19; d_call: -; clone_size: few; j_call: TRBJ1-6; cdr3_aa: CASSRMYRDSPLHF; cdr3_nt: TGTGCCAGTAGTAGGATGTATCGTGATTCACCCCTCCACTTT
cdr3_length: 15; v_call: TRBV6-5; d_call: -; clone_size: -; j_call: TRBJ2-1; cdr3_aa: CASMGSLSSYNEQFF; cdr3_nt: TGTGCCAGCATGGGAAGTCTAAGCTCCTACAATGAGCAGTTCTTC
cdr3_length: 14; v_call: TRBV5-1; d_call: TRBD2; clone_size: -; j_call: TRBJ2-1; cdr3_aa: CASSLTSGDNEQFF; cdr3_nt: TGCGCCAGCAGCCTGACTAGCGGAGACAATGAGCAGTTCTTC
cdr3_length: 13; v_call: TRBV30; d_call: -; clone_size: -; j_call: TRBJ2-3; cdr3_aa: CARSVGVLDTQYF; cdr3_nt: TGTGCCCGGAGTGTGGGGGTCCTAGATACGCAGTATTTT
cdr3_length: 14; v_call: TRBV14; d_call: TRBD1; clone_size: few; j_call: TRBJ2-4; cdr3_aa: CASSPPGQLNIQYF; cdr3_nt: TGTGCCAGCAGCCCACCGGGACAGCTTAACATTCAGTACTTC
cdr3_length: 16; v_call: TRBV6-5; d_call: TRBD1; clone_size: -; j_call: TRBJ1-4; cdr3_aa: CASSSDQGATNEKLFF; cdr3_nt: TGTGCCAGCAGTTCGGATCAGGGGGCTACTAATGAAAAACTGTTTTTT
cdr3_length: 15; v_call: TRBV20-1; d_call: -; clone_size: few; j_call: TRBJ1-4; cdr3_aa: CSAKPPELTNEKLFF; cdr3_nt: TGCAGTGCAAAACCCCCAGAGCTAACTAATGAAAAACTGTTTTTT
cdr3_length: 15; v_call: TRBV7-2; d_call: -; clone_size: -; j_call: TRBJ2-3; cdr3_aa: CASSLEGLGTDTQYF; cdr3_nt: TGTGCCAGCAGCTTAGAAGGGCTTGGCACAGATACGCAGTATTTT
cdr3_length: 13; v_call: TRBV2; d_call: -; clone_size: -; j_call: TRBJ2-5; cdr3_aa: CASSRLLEGTQYF; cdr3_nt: TGTGCCAGCAGTCGGCTTCTGGAGGGAACCCAGTACTTC